This TCR beta chain came from a study of blood T cell repertoires in COVID-19. TCRdb's copy holds only in-frame clones and misses some; the assay was immunoSEQ multiplex PCR. The data contain some 140,000 clones, about 90% of them singletons. The germline V gene has CDR1 PRHDT and CDR2 FYEKMQ (reference sequence). The CDR3 has 15 amino acids. Between the trimmed V and J ends, which lost 3 bases and 4 bases, there was a span of 10 bases. The chain recombines TRBV13 with TRBJ2-6, with TRBD2 as a possible D gene (6 bases). This clonotype was sampled from a man over 45 with active COVID-19. The sequenced sample consisted of peripheral blood. CDR3 in DNA: TGTGCCAGCAGCTTTCGGAGGGCAGGGGCCAACGTCCTGACTTTC. Translation: CASSFRRAGANVLTF.